Following are 28 T cell receptor beta chains from one sample sequenced in a study of blood T cell repertoires in COVID-19. The method was immunoSEQ multiplex PCR; TCRdb's version includes in-frame clones alone and lacks a portion of them. The profile shows 150,000 to 200,000 clones, about 78% of them singletons. The sample was PBMCs or T cells enriched from blood (not recorded which). The receptors here all came from a woman between 45 and 60 years old who had recovered from COVID-19.

The genes are TRBV28 and TRBJ2-2; 12 bases agree with TRBD1. The CDR3 covers 16 residues. The germline V gene has CDR1 MDHEN and CDR2 SYDVKM. V shed 2 bases, J shed 7 bases, and the junction held 5 bases outside the gene matches. The CDR3 DNA sequence: TGTGCCAGCAGTTTAGGGACAGGGGGCGTCAACGGGGAGCTGTTTTTT. Its protein product is CASSLGTGGVNGELFF.

The chain has TRBV4-1 and TRBJ2-5, with 9 bases identical to TRBD1. The V gene end was trimmed by 4 bases and the J gene end by 5 bases; junction bases not matched to a gene: 8. Per the germline V gene, CDR1 is MGHRA and CDR2 is YSYEKL. This CDR3 is 15 amino acids long. CDR3 nucleotide sequence: TGCGCCAGCAGCCGGCCGGGACAGGGTGGGGAGACCCAGTACTTC. This sequence encodes CASSRPGQGGETQYF.

In this sample, this clone turned up a few times. The chain is built from TRBV3-1 (or the pseudogene TRBV3-2) and TRBJ1-2; D ambiguous. The ends were cut back, 0 bases at V and 4 bases at J, with 9 bases in the middle. CDR1 is LGHDT, CDR2 YNNKEL, per germline (reference sequence). This CDR3 has 14 amino acids. CDR3 loop: CASSQDLAGYGYTF. The DNA of the CDR3 is TGTGCCAGCAGCCAAGATTTGGCAGGCTATGGCTACACCTTC.

The CDR3 DNA follows: TGTGCCAGCAGCCAAGTTAGAGCCTCTGGGACTAGCGCTTTCGGACAGTTCTTC. This translates into CASSQVRASGTSAFGQFF. The chain employs TRBV14 and TRBJ2-1; 10 bases are a match to TRBD2. With V trimmed by 1 base and J by 13 bases, 19 bases remained unmatched. The length of the CDR3 is 18 residues. CDR1 and CDR2 from the germline V gene are SGHDN and FVKESK.

V gene TRBV5-5 combines with J gene TRBJ1-1, with D possibly being TRBD1 (5 bases). Germline CDR1 SGHKS, CDR2 YYEKEE (reference sequence). The CDR3 is 12 residues long. The V end was cut by 1 base, the J end by 6 bases, with 7 bases between. The CDR3 nucleotides read TGTGCCAGCAGCTTGAGGGGTGCTGAAGCTTTCTTT. Protein sequence: CASSLRGAEAFF.

The chain recombines TRBV5-8 with TRBJ1-1, with D perhaps matching TRBD1 (6 bases). There are 17 residues in the CDR3. Germline CDR1 and CDR2: SGHTS and YDEGEE. The germline V and J ends were trimmed by 5 bases and 1 base, with 21 bases remaining between them. CDR3: CASSFRTDSYGNTEAFF. Here the CDR3 DNA reads TGTGCCAGCAGTTTCCGGACAGATTCCTACGGGAACACTGAAGCTTTCTTT.

The chain couples TRBV5-1 to TRBJ2-1, with TRBD1 matching over 7 bases. The CDR3 runs 15 residues. Germline CDR1 reads SGHRS; CDR2 reads YFSETQ. The V gene end was trimmed by 4 bases and the J gene end by 6 bases; junction bases not matched to a gene: 10. The CDR3 loop reads CASSPGDSLTNEQFF. The CDR3 DNA reads TGCGCCAGCAGCCCAGGGGACAGCCTGACCAATGAGCAGTTCTTC.

V and J are TRBV2 and TRBJ1-2, with 7 bases that match TRBD1. Germline V gene lookup returns CDR1 SNHLY and CDR2 FYNNEI. CDR3 length: 14 residues. V dropped 4 bases and J dropped 4; count of bases not matched to a gene: 6. Here the CDR3 reads CASSARQGSYGYTF. DNA of the CDR3: TGTGCCAGCAGTGCGCGACAGGGAAGCTATGGCTACACCTTC.

The V call is TRBV19, the J call TRBJ1-5, with 12 bases fitting TRBD1. The CDR3 runs 15 residues. The J segment lost 6 bases and the V segment lost 4 bases, leaving 4 bases of the junction unmatched. Germline CDR1 reads LNHDA; CDR2 reads SQIVND (reference sequence). The CDR3 is CASSRDRGQGQPQHF. CDR3 nucleotides: TGTGCCAGTAGTAGGGACAGGGGGCAAGGTCAGCCCCAGCATTTT.

The chain combines TRBV28 with TRBJ2-4; 10 bases are shared with TRBD1. J gave up 7 bases and V 5 bases, and 8 bases lay outside the gene matches. The CDR3 contains 15 residues. Germline CDR1 is MDHEN and CDR2 is SYDVKM. DNA for the CDR3: TGTGCCAGCAGTCCCCACGGGACAGGGGATAACATTCAGTACTTC. This sequence encodes CASSPHGTGDNIQYF.

This clone has a single count. This chain links TRBV5-1 with TRBJ1-6, with TRBD1 matching 8 bases. Trimming took 7 bases from V and 9 from J; bases not matched to a gene: 12. The CDR3 has 15 residues. CDR1 and CDR2 (germline): SGHRS, YFSETQ. In DNA, the CDR3 is TGCGCCAGCGCCCTGACAGGGGATAGGAGTTCACCCCTCCACTTT. Amino acid sequence: CASALTGDRSSPLHF.

This chain connects TRBV7-6 to TRBJ1-1; 7 bases align to TRBD1. Trimming took 1 base from V and 0 from J; bases not matched to a gene: 5. The length of the CDR3 is 16 residues. Germline-derived CDR1 and CDR2 are SGHVS and FNYEAQ. The CDR3 DNA is TGTGCCAGCAGCTTAGGTCTCAGGGGGATGAACACTGAAGCTTTCTTT. Translated: CASSLGLRGMNTEAFF.

This chain links TRBV27 with TRBJ2-1; 7 nucleotides line up with TRBD1. This CDR3 region has 19 residues. Germline-derived CDR1 and CDR2 are MNHEY and SMNVEV (reference sequence). J was trimmed by 9 bases and V by 0 bases; bases with no gene match: 20. CDR3 coding DNA: TGTGCCAGCAGTTTATCCTACAACGTGGGTCAGGGGGATAAGTTTGAGCAGTTCTTC. It translates to CASSLSYNVGQGDKFEQFF.

The V call is TRBV28, the J call TRBJ1-1; TRBD1 matches 8 bases. Germline CDR1 is MDHEN and CDR2 is SYDVKM. Trimming cost V 2 bases and J 11 bases; bases outside gene matches: 4. The CDR3 loop spans 12 amino acids. The CDR3, as DNA: TGTGCCAGCAGTTTAACACAGGGGGGCGCTTTCTTT. It yields the protein CASSLTQGGAFF.

The rearrangement links TRBV5-6 to TRBJ2-5; possible D gene TRBD1, 5 bases. V was clipped by 0 bases and J by 0 bases, with 6 bases between them. CDR3 size: 14 residues. Germline CDR1 SGHDT, CDR2 YYEEEE. The CDR3 coding sequence is TGTGCCAGCAGCTTGGGCAGGGACCAAGAGACCCAGTACTTC. It is translated as CASSLGRDQETQYF.

V and J are TRBV4-3 and TRBJ1-6; tentative D call: TRBD1 (6 bases). CDR1 is LGHNA and CDR2 is YSLEER in the germline V gene. CDR3 size: 16 residues. V lost 0 bases and J 9 bases, leaving 15 bases between the germline ends. CDR3 nucleotide sequence: TGCGCCAGCAGCCAAGATTTTACAGGGCCAACTTCACCCCTCCACTTT. It is translated as CASSQDFTGPTSPLHF.

This chain joins TRBV7-3 and TRBJ2-1, with D tentatively TRBD2 (6 bases). The CDR3 contains 13 residues. Trimming took 3 bases from V and 9 from J, leaving 12 bases between them. Germline V gene sequence: CDR1 SGHTA, CDR2 FQGTGA. CDR3 region: CASSLTAGIEQFF. CDR3 DNA: TGTGCCAGCAGCTTGACGGCGGGGATTGAGCAGTTCTTC.

The chain carries TRBV28 and TRBJ2-5; 10 bases map to TRBD1. The V and J ends lost 2 bases and 2 bases, in that order; junction bases with no gene match: 8. The CDR3 runs to 17 residues. Germline CDR1 reads MDHEN; CDR2 reads SYDVKM. CDR3: CASSLRGRTGGQETQYF. The CDR3 DNA follows: TGTGCCAGCAGTTTAAGGGGACGGACAGGGGGGCAAGAGACCCAGTACTTC.

This chain links TRBV2 with TRBJ1-4, with 8 positions matching TRBD1. In germline, CDR1 is SNHLY, CDR2 FYNNEI. V lost 1 base, J lost 10 bases, and 5 bases stayed unmatched. The CDR3 consists of 14 residues. The CDR3 here is CASSEGAGGRKLFF. The CDR3 DNA reads as TGTGCCAGCAGTGAAGGGGCAGGGGGCCGAAAACTGTTTTTT.

This clone has more than one count but fewer than ten. V usage is TRBV30 and J usage is TRBJ1-1; D unresolved. Per germline, CDR1 GTSNPN and CDR2 SVGIG (reference sequence). The CDR3 sequence is 12 residues long. V lost 0 bases and J 7 bases, leaving 9 bases between the germline ends. CDR3 residues: CAWSVDQVEAFF. In DNA form, the CDR3 reads TGTGCCTGGAGTGTAGATCAGGTTGAAGCTTTCTTT. Using reference TRBV30 and TRBJ1-1 for the parts outside the CDR3, the full variable domain is SQTIHQWPATLVQPVGSPLSLECTVEGTSNPNLYWYRQAAGRGLQLLFYSVGIGQISSEVPQNLSASRPQDRQFILSSKKLLLSDSGFYLCAWSVDQVEAFFGQGTRLTVV.

The chain joins TRBV5-5 to TRBJ1-1, with 9 bases fitting TRBD1. CDR3 length: 15 amino acids. V trimming: 4 bases; J trimming: 9 bases; junction bases outside the gene matches: 13. Germline V gives CDR1 SGHKS, CDR2 YYEKEE (reference sequence). In DNA, the CDR3 is TGTGCCAGCAGCGTCCCGGGACAGGGCCTGGGGAAAGCTTTCTTT. It translates to CASSVPGQGLGKAFF.

This clone was found many times. V usage is TRBV27 and J usage is TRBJ1-4; TRBD1 might be the D (6 bases). This CDR3 is built from 14 residues. Germline loops: CDR1 MNHEY, CDR2 SMNVEV (reference sequence). Trimming left V 6 bases short and J 7 bases short, with 15 bases between. The CDR3 spells CASSLRDNSEKLFF. Written as DNA, the CDR3 is TGTGCCAGCAGCCTCCGGGACAATAGTGAAAAACTGTTTTTT.

This chain uses TRBV10-3 with TRBJ2-1; 8 positions agree with TRBD2. CDR1 and CDR2 from the germline V gene are ENHRY and SYGVKD. This CDR3 is 15 amino acids long. The ends lost 10 bases at V and 5 bases at J; junction bases unmatched: 13. CDR3 in DNA: TGTGCCACCGAGGCCACTAGCGGCTATAACAATGAGCAGTTCTTC. Its protein is CATEATSGYNNEQFF.

The J gene is TRBJ2-5, the V gene TRBV2; 9 bases map to TRBD1. The V gene end was trimmed by 2 bases and the J gene end by 3 bases; junction bases not matched to a gene: 4. The CDR3 loop spans 15 amino acids. The germline V gene encodes CDR1 SNHLY and CDR2 FYNNEI. The CDR3 coding sequence is TGTGCCAGCAGTGAAACGAGGACAGGGGAAGAGACCCAGTACTTC. It encodes CASSETRTGEETQYF.

The rearrangement joins TRBV28 to TRBJ1-1; D is ambiguous. V lost 6 bases to trimming and J lost 0 bases, with 8 bases between them. The CDR3 is made up of 13 amino acids. Germline lookup yields CDR1 MDHEN and CDR2 SYDVKM. The CDR3 DNA follows: TGTGCCAGCAGACCGGTAGTGAACACTGAAGCTTTCTTT. It translates to CASRPVVNTEAFF. Full variable domain (missing parts from reference TRBV28 and TRBJ1-1): DVKVTQSSRYLVKRTGEKVFLECVQDMDHENMFWYRQDPGLGLRLIYFSYDVKMKEKGDIPEGYSVSREKKERFSLILESASTNQTSMYLCASRPVVNTEAFFGQGTRLTVV.

The V gene is TRBV5-1, the J gene TRBJ2-5; possibly TRBD1 for D (6 bases). The CDR3 runs to 13 residues. Germline-derived CDR1 and CDR2 are SGHRS and YFSETQ. Trimming shortened V by 5 bases and J by 0 bases, and 8 bases separated the two germline ends. CDR3 region: CASRKGDQETQYF. As DNA, the CDR3 is TGCGCCAGCAGGAAGGGGGACCAAGAGACCCAGTACTTC.

This chain connects TRBV15 to TRBJ1-2, with TRBD1 matching 9 bases. V shed 0 bases, J shed 5 bases, and the junction held 1 base outside the gene matches. CDR1 and CDR2 (germline): LNHNV, YYDKDF (reference sequence). This CDR3 is 14 amino acids long. CDR3 DNA: TGTGCCACCAGCAGAGAGACAGGGGGATATGGCTACACCTTC. It yields the protein CATSRETGGYGYTF.

V and J are TRBV19 and TRBJ2-1; the D gene is possibly TRBD2 (5 bases). This CDR3 has 16 residues. V was pared by 5 bases and J by 3 bases, with 17 bases between. Per the germline V gene, CDR1 is LNHDA and CDR2 is SQIVND (reference sequence). CDR3 loop: CASSSSGELFYNEQFF. The CDR3 region has the DNA TGTGCCAGTAGTTCCTCTGGGGAGTTATTCTACAATGAGCAGTTCTTC.